Following are 9 T cell receptor beta chains from one sample sequenced in a study of OX40 agonist ivuxolimab in advanced cancers. Sequencing was performed with immunoSEQ multiplex PCR; in TCRdb, only in-frame clones are kept and a portion is missing. This table holds fewer than 90,000 clones, roughly nine tenths found once. Here the sequenced sample was CD4+ or CD8+ T cells sorted from blood, taken in a trial of the OX40 agonist ivuxolimab. The source of these receptors is an adult with an advanced solid tumor such as melanoma, head and neck, liver or kidney cancer.

The chain links TRBV2 to TRBJ2-1; possibly TRBD1 or TRBD2 for D (5 bases each). The CDR3 contains 14 residues. The V and J ends lost 6 bases and 2 bases respectively, with 11 bases between them. Germline CDR1 is SNHLY and CDR2 is FYNNEI. The CDR3 bases are TGTGCCAGCAGAACTCCGGGACCCTACAATGAGCAGTTCTTC. It yields the protein CASRTPGPYNEQFF.

The genes are TRBV4-1 and TRBJ2-7; D may be TRBD1 (6 bases). V lost 3 bases and J lost 0, with 18 bases in between. This CDR3 is 17 amino acids long. Germline loops: CDR1 MGHRA, CDR2 YSYEKL. The CDR3 nucleotides are TGCGCCAGCAGCCATTGGAGGACAGAACCGCTCTCCTACGAGCAGTACTTC. It specifies CASSHWRTEPLSYEQYF.

The chain carries TRBV6-5 and TRBJ2-4, with D uncertain. The V and J ends lost 4 bases and 0 bases respectively, with 10 bases between them. CDR3 length: 15 amino acids. The germline V gene has CDR1 MNHEY and CDR2 SVGAGI. CDR3 nucleotides: TGTGCCAGCAGTTCTCCGAATCTAGCCAAAAACATTCAGTACTTC. It codes for CASSSPNLAKNIQYF.

This chain joins TRBV19 and TRBJ1-1; D remains unclear. The germline V and J ends were trimmed by 6 bases and 8 bases, with 10 bases remaining between them. This CDR3 spans 11 amino acids. Germline CDR1 is LNHDA and CDR2 is SQIVND (reference sequence). CDR3 amino acids: CASRGSEEAFF. CDR3 nucleotides: TGTGCCAGTAGAGGCTCAGAAGAAGCTTTCTTT.

As for this clone: Distinct nucleotide sequences in the sample also encode this CDR3. The chain links TRBV18 to TRBJ2-5; TRBD2 is a possible D gene (6 bases). Trimming removed 3 bases at V and 5 bases at J, with 7 bases between. This CDR3 has 12 amino acids. The germline V gene encodes CDR1 KGHSH and CDR2 LQKENI. CDR3 coding DNA: TGTGCCAGCTCACCGGCGGGGGAGACCCAGTACTTC. The encoded protein is CASSPAGETQYF.

V and J are TRBV9 and TRBJ2-1; 8 bases match TRBD2. With 4 bases clipped from V and 1 base from J, the junction kept 1 base outside the gene matches. This CDR3 contains 14 residues. Germline-derived CDR1 and CDR2 are SGDLS and YYNGEE. CDR3 DNA: TGTGCCAGCAGCCCTAGCGGGTCCTACAATGAGCAGTTCTTC. As protein: CASSPSGSYNEQFF.

The CDR3 protein is CASSSGRYTF. In DNA form, the CDR3 reads TGTGCCAGCAGCTCTGGTCGCTACACCTTC. V is TRBV6-5 and J is TRBJ1-2; D is undetermined. Trimming took 6 bases from V and 9 from J, leaving 8 bases between them. In germline, CDR1 is MNHEY, CDR2 SVGAGI. This CDR3 spans 10 amino acids.

The chain employs TRBV19 and TRBJ1-2; no definite D call. The length of the CDR3 is 13 residues. Germline lookup yields CDR1 LNHDA and CDR2 SQIVND (reference sequence). Trimming removed 1 base from V and 7 bases from J, with 10 bases in between. CDR3 sequence (DNA): TGTGCCAGTAGTATAGCGGGTCAGGTTGGCTACACCTTC. It codes for CASSIAGQVGYTF.

The rearrangement links TRBV2 to TRBJ2-6, with TRBD2 as a possible D gene (5 bases). Trimming took off 5 bases at V and 0 bases at J, with 8 bases between the two ends. Germline V lookup: CDR1 SNHLY, CDR2 FYNNEI. CDR3 size: 15 residues. In DNA, the CDR3 is TGTGCCAGCAGTTTAGAGGGCTCTGGGGCCAACGTCCTGACTTTC. Its protein is CASSLEGSGANVLTF.